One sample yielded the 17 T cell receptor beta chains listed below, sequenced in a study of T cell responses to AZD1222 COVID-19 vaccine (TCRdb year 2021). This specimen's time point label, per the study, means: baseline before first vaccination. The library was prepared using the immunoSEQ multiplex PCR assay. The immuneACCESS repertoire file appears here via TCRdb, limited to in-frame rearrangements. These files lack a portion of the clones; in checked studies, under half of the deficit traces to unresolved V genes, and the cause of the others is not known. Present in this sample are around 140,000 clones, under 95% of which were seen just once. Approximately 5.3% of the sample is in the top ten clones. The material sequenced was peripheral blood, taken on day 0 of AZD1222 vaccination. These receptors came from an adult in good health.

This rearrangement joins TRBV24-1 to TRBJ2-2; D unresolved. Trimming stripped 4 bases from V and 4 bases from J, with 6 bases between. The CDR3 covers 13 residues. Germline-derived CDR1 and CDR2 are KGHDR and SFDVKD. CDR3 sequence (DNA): TGTGCCACCAGTGAAGGTGCCACCGGGGAGCTGTTTTTT. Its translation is CATSEGATGELFF.

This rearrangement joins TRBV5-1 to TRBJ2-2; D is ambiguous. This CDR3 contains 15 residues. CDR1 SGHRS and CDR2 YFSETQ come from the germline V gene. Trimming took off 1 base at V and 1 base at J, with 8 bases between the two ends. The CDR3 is CASSLYRKNTGELFF. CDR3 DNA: TGCGCCAGCAGCTTGTACAGAAAGAACACCGGGGAGCTGTTTTTT.

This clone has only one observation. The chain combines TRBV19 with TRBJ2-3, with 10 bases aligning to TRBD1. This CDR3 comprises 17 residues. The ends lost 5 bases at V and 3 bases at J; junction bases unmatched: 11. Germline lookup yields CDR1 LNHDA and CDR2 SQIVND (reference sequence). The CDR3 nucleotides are TGTGCCAGTAGTCCCCGGACAGGGGGTAGGGAAACAGATACGCAGTATTTT. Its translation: CASSPRTGGRETDTQYF.

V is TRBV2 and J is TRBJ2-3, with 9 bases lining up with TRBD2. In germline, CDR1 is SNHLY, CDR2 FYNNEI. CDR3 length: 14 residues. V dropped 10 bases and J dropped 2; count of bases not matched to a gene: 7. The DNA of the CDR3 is TGTGCCATCCCGGGACTAGCTCTCACAGATACGCAGTATTTT. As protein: CAIPGLALTDTQYF.

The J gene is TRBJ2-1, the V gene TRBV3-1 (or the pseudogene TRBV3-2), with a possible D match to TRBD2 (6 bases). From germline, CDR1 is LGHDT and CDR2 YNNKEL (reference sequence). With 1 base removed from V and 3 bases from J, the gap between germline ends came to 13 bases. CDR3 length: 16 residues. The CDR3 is CASSQGGSGVYNEQFF. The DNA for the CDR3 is TGTGCCAGCAGCCAAGGAGGTAGCGGAGTCTACAATGAGCAGTTCTTC.

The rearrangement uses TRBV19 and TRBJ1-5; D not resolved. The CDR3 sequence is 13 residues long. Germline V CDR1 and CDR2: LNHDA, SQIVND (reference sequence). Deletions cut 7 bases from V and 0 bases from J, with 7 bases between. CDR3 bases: TGTGCCAGTAATGAGAATAGCAATCAGCCCCAGCATTTT. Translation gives CASNENSNQPQHF.

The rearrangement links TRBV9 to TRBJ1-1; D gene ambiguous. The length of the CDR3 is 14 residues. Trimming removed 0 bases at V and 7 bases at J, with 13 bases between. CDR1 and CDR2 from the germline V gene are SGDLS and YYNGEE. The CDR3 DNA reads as TGTGCCAGCAGCGTAGACCTTTTAGTGAGTGAAGCTTTCTTT. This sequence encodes CASSVDLLVSEAFF.

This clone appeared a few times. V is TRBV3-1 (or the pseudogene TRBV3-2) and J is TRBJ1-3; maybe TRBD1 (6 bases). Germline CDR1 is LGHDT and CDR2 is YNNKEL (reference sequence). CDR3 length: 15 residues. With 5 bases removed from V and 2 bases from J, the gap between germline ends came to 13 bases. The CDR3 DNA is TGTGCCAGCAGCTCCACAGGGAGAGCTGGAAACACCATATATTTT. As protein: CASSSTGRAGNTIYF.

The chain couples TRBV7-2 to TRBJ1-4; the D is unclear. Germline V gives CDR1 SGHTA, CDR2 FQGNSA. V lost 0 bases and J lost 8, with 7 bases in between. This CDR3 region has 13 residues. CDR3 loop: CASSLAGVEKLFF. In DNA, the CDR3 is TGTGCCAGCAGCTTAGCAGGCGTAGAAAAACTGTTTTTT.

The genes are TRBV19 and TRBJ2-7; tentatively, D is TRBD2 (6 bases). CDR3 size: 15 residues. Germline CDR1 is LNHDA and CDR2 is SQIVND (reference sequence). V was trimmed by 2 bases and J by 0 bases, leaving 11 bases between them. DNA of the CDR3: TGTGCCAGTAGTATATCCCACGGGAGCTCCTACGAGCAGTACTTC. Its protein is CASSISHGSSYEQYF. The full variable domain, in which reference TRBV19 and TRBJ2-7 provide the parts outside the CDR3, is DGGITQSPKYLFRKEGQNVTLSCEQNLNHDAMYWYRQDPGQGLRLIYYSQIVNDFQKGDIAEGYSVSREKKESFPLTVTSAQKNPTAFYLCASSISHGSSYEQYFGPGTRLTVT.

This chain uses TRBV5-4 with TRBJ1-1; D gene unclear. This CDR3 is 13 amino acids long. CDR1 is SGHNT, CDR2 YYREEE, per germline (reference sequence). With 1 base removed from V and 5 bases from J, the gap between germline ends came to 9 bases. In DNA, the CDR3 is TGTGCCAGCAGCTTGCATGGGGTTACTGAAGCTTTCTTT. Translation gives CASSLHGVTEAFF.

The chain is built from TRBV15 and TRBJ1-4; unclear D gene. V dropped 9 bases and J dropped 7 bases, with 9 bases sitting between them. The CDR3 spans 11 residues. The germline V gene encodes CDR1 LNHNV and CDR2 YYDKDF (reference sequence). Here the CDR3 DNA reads TGTGCCACGGGAACGGCTGAAAAACTGTTTTTT. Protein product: CATGTAEKLFF.

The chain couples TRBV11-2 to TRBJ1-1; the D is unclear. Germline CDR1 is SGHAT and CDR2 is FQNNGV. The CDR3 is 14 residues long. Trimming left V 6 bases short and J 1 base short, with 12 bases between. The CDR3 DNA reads TGTGCCAGCAGACCGGACGCTACGAACACTGAAGCTTTCTTT. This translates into CASRPDATNTEAFF. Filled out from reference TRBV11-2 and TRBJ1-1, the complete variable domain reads EAGVAQSPRYKIIEKRQSVAFWCNPISGHATLYWYQQILGQGPKLLIQFQNNGVVDDSQLPKDRFSAERLKGVDSTLKIQPAKLEDSAVYLCASRPDATNTEAFFGQGTRLTVV.

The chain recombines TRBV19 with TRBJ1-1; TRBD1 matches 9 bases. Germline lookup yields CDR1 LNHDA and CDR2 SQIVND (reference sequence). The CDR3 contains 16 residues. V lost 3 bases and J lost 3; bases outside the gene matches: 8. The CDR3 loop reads CASSILQGAGDTEAFF. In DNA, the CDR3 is TGTGCCAGTAGTATTTTACAGGGGGCCGGTGACACTGAAGCTTTCTTT.

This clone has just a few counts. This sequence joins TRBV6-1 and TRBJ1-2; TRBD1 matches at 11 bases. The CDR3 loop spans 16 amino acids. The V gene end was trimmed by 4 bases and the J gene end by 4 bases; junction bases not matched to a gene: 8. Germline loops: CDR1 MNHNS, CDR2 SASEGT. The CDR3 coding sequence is TGTGCCAGCAGTGCCCAGGGACAGGGGGTGGGCTATGGCTACACCTTC. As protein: CASSAQGQGVGYGYTF.

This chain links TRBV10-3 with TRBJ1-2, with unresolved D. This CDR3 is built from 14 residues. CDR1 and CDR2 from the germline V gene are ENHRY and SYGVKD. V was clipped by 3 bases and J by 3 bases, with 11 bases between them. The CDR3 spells CAISETSDDYGYTF. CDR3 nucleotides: TGTGCCATCAGTGAAACGTCGGACGACTATGGCTACACCTTC.

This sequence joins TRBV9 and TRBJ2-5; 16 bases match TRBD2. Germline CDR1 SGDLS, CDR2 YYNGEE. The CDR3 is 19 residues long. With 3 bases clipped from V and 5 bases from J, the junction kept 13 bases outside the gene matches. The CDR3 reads CASSGAPGLAGGPRETQYF. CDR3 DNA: TGTGCCAGCAGCGGAGCCCCGGGACTAGCGGGGGGGCCGCGGGAGACCCAGTACTTC.